This entry concerns a single T cell receptor beta chain. The CDR3 length is 14 residues. The V and J ends lost 0 bases and 4 bases respectively, with 9 bases between them. Germline V gene lookup returns CDR1 SGHAT and CDR2 FQNNGV. This entry comes from a study of identical twins. MiXCR was run by TCRdb on the 5' RACE reads, yielding one entry per CDR3 protein. The sample holds a few hundred thousand distinct CDR3 sequences, under 20% seen once. The rearrangement uses TRBV11-2 and TRBJ2-5; D gene unclear. The TCR comes from a man aged 50 or older in good health. Sequenced material: naive T cells sorted from blood. CDR3 nucleotide sequence: TGTGCCAGCAGCTTAGATCAGAGACTAGAGACCCAGTACTTC. Its translation is CASSLDQRLETQYF.